What follows are 2 T cell receptor beta chains derived from one specimen sequenced in a study of shared clonotypes between healthy human individuals. Libraries were prepared by immunoSEQ multiplex PCR; TCRdb keeps only in-frame clonotypes and omits some of them. The repertoire has over 1.4 million clones, about 96% of them found once; the top ten carry roughly 1.2%. The sequenced sample was naive CD4+ T cells sorted from blood. Regarding subset: CD45RA+ positively selected. The receptors derive from a man aged 25-40 years in good health.

The J gene is TRBJ2-3, the V gene TRBV27; 9 nucleotides line up with TRBD2. V shed 7 bases and J 3 bases; nucleotides not matched to a gene: 14. Germline V CDR1 and CDR2: MNHEY, SMNVEV (reference sequence). The CDR3 has 17 residues. As DNA, the CDR3 is TGTGCCAGCACCGAATTTAAGGGACTAGCTCTGACAGATACGCAGTATTTT. This sequence encodes CASTEFKGLALTDTQYF.

Of note for this clone: Other nucleotide sequences in the sample specify the same CDR3. The rearrangement uses TRBV18 and TRBJ2-1; TRBD1 might be the D (6 bases). Germline CDR1 and CDR2: KGHSH and LQKENI. CDR3 length equals 15 residues. The germline V and J ends were trimmed by 4 bases and 0 bases, with 10 bases remaining between them. CDR3 sequence: CASSLGQSSYNEQFF. CDR3 nucleotides: TGTGCCAGCTCACTCGGACAGTCCTCCTACAATGAGCAGTTCTTC.